These T cell receptor beta chains were read from a single sample in a study of CD8+ T cells in alopecia areata. The assay was immunoSEQ multiplex PCR, and TCRdb's table has in-frame clones only and misses some. The sample has around 200,000 clones; roughly 64% are singletons. This material consisted of CD8+ T cells sorted from blood, taken at week 24, from a patient treated with tofacitinib. These receptors were taken from a human donor with alopecia areata. Both conserved end residues are part of each CDR3. The order of the fields is D gene, V gene, J gene, clone size, CDR3 DNA, CDR3 protein. D genes are given only for firm matches. Rows give clone size only sometimes, using once, few, many, or a class for an expanded clone.

D gene: .
V gene: TRBV10-3
J gene: TRBJ1-1
clone size: .
CDR3 DNA: TGTGCCATCAGTGAGGGTGTACGAACTGAAGCTTTCTTT
CDR3 protein: CAISEGVRTEAFF

D gene: TRBD2
V gene: TRBV6-6
J gene: TRBJ2-5
clone size: .
CDR3 DNA: TGTGCCAGCAGGACAGTAGCGGGGCGTTCACAAGAGACCCAGTACTTC
CDR3 protein: CASRTVAGRSQETQYF

D gene: .
V gene: TRBV30
J gene: TRBJ2-3
clone size: .
CDR3 DNA: TGTGCCTGGAGTGATTGGGATACGCAGTATTTT
CDR3 protein: CAWSDWDTQYF

D gene: .
V gene: TRBV9
J gene: TRBJ1-5
clone size: .
CDR3 DNA: TGTGCCAGCAGCGTAGCTTCGGGCAATCAGCCCCAGCATTTT
CDR3 protein: CASSVASGNQPQHF

D gene: .
V gene: TRBV7-9
J gene: TRBJ2-5
clone size: .
CDR3 DNA: TGTGCCAGCAGCCCCCCCGCGGGAGAGACCCAGTACTTC
CDR3 protein: CASSPPAGETQYF

D gene: .
V gene: TRBV30
J gene: TRBJ1-1
clone size: .
CDR3 DNA: TGTGCCTCCCGCGGGGGGGCTGAAGCTTTCTTT
CDR3 protein: CASRGGAEAFF

D gene: .
V gene: TRBV19
J gene: TRBJ2-6
clone size: .
CDR3 DNA: TGTGCCAGTATGAGGAGGGTCTCTGGGGCCAACGTCCTGACTTTC
CDR3 protein: CASMRRVSGANVLTF

D gene: .
V gene: TRBV9
J gene: TRBJ2-3
clone size: few
CDR3 DNA: TGTGCCAGCAGCGTTGGCGGAAAAGATACGCAGTATTTT
CDR3 protein: CASSVGGKDTQYF

D gene: .
V gene: TRBV7-9
J gene: TRBJ2-7
clone size: .
CDR3 DNA: TGTGCCAGCAGCGCCGCGGTGGGAAACCTTTACGAGCAGTACTTC
CDR3 protein: CASSAAVGNLYEQYF

D gene: .
V gene: TRBV5-6
J gene: TRBJ1-2
clone size: .
CDR3 DNA: TGTGCCAGCAGCTTCAAAGGGAACTATGGCTACACCTTC
CDR3 protein: CASSFKGNYGYTF

D gene: .
V gene: TRBV7-7
J gene: TRBJ2-5
clone size: .
CDR3 DNA: TGTGCCAGCAGCTTACGGTACCAAGAGACCCAGTACTTC
CDR3 protein: CASSLRYQETQYF

D gene: TRBD1
V gene: TRBV5-1
J gene: TRBJ1-3
clone size: .
CDR3 DNA: TGCGCCAGCAGCAAGGGACAGGGGGCGCCGGGAAACACCATATATTTT
CDR3 protein: CASSKGQGAPGNTIYF

D gene: TRBD1
V gene: TRBV9
J gene: TRBJ1-1
clone size: .
CDR3 DNA: TGTGCCAGCAGCGAGACTGGACAGGGGGCTACTGAAGCTTTCTTT
CDR3 protein: CASSETGQGATEAFF

D gene: TRBD2
V gene: TRBV7-9
J gene: TRBJ2-1
clone size: .
CDR3 DNA: TGTGCCAGCAGCCCCGGGGGTAGCGGGGGATGGCGGCAGTTCTTC
CDR3 protein: CASSPGGSGGWRQFF

D gene: .
V gene: TRBV4-1
J gene: TRBJ2-5
clone size: .
CDR3 DNA: TGCGCCAGCAGCCAAAGAGGCGGGGGCCAGGAGACCCAGTACTTC
CDR3 protein: CASSQRGGGQETQYF

D gene: .
V gene: TRBV29-1
J gene: TRBJ2-7
clone size: .
CDR3 DNA: TGCAGCGCCCTGGCACAGGAGGTCTCCTACGAGCAGTACTTC
CDR3 protein: CSALAQEVSYEQYF

D gene: .
V gene: TRBV18
J gene: TRBJ1-1
clone size: .
CDR3 DNA: TGTGCCAGCTCACAGTACAGGGAAGCTTTCTTT
CDR3 protein: CASSQYREAFF

D gene: TRBD1
V gene: TRBV5-1
J gene: TRBJ2-5
clone size: .
CDR3 DNA: TGCGCCAGCAGCTTGGGGACAGGGACTGGAGAGACCCAGTACTTC
CDR3 protein: CASSLGTGTGETQYF

D gene: .
V gene: TRBV4-1
J gene: TRBJ2-2
clone size: few
CDR3 DNA: TGCGCCAGCAGCGGCGGCCGGGGGGCCGCCGGGGAGCTGTTTTTT
CDR3 protein: CASSGGRGAAGELFF

D gene: TRBD1
V gene: TRBV7-9
J gene: TRBJ1-5
clone size: .
CDR3 DNA: TGTGCCAGCAGTTCAGGGGGGTTTTGGCCCCAGCATTTT
CDR3 protein: CASSSGGFWPQHF

D gene: TRBD1
V gene: TRBV13
J gene: TRBJ1-6
clone size: .
CDR3 DNA: TGTGCCAGCAGCATTCGACAGGGATCTAATTCACCCCTCCACTTT
CDR3 protein: CASSIRQGSNSPLHF